Below, 30 T cell receptor beta chains from the same sample are listed, as sequenced in a study of Ad26.COV2.S vaccination and SARS-CoV-2 variants. Documented treatment: about 20 received Ad26.COV2.S at low or high dose, single or two shots; about 5 received placebo; per-sample allocation not given. The study sampled participants on day 63 after the first vaccine or placebo injection. Using immunoSEQ multiplex PCR, the repertoire was profiled, and TCRdb retains in-frame clones only, with some absent. The table includes some 370,000 clones, 83% detected once. The material sequenced was peripheral blood, taken in a trial of Ad26.COV2.S vaccine versus placebo. These receptors all come from a person between 18 and 65 years old who received the Ad26.COV2.S COVID-19 vaccine or a placebo.

About this clone: The same CDR3 can be traced to other DNA sequences in this sample. The CDR3 coding sequence is TGTGCCAGTAGGGGGACAGGGGGTATTCAGCCCCAGCATTTT. It is translated as CASRGTGGIQPQHF. This chain links TRBV19 with TRBJ1-5; 11 bases fit TRBD1. Germline trimming cut 6 bases from V and 6 bases from J; bases unmatched to any gene: 4. CDR3 length equals 14 residues. The germline V gene has CDR1 LNHDA and CDR2 SQIVND (reference sequence).

The CDR3 loop is CASSWTGREQYF. CDR3 nucleotides: TGCGCCAGCAGCTGGACAGGGCGCGAGCAGTACTTC. V usage is TRBV5-1 and J usage is TRBJ2-7; 8 positions match TRBD1. Germline V gene data show CDR1 as SGHRS and CDR2 as YFSETQ. V lost 3 bases to trimming and J lost 6 bases; unmatched junction nucleotides: 2. This CDR3 is built from 12 residues.

This chain uses TRBV6-2 or TRBV6-3 with TRBJ2-7; 12 bases line up with TRBD1. The CDR3 runs 15 residues. V lost 2 bases to trimming and J lost 5 bases; unmatched junction nucleotides: 4. Germline CDR1 and CDR2: MNHEY and SVGEGT. The CDR3 region has the DNA TGTGCCAGCAGTTACCTGGGGACAGGGGGCGACGAGCAGTACTTC. As protein: CASSYLGTGGDEQYF.

The chain links TRBV2 to TRBJ2-3; TRBD2 might be the D (7 bases). The V end lost 6 bases, the J end lost 6 bases, and 22 bases lay between the germline ends. This CDR3 has 16 residues. Per the germline V gene, CDR1 is SNHLY and CDR2 is FYNNEI. CDR3 nucleotides: TGTGCCAGCAGGGGGGCGGGGACTAAGCTTCCGGATACGCAGTATTTT. Encoded protein: CASRGAGTKLPDTQYF.

This sequence joins TRBV19 and TRBJ1-1; 9 nucleotides match TRBD1. With 6 bases clipped from V and 10 bases from J, the junction kept 15 bases outside the gene matches. Germline lookup yields CDR1 LNHDA and CDR2 SQIVND (reference sequence). The CDR3 covers 15 residues. CDR3 sequence reads: CASSRPGQGFLGAFF. The CDR3 DNA reads as TGTGCCAGTAGCAGGCCCGGACAGGGGTTCCTGGGAGCTTTCTTT. Looking up the rest from reference TRBV19 and TRBJ1-1 gives the full variable domain: DGGITQSPKYLFRKEGQNVTLSCEQNLNHDAMYWYRQDPGQGLRLIYYSQIVNDFQKGDIAEGYSVSREKKESFPLTVTSAQKNPTAFYLCASSRPGQGFLGAFFGQGTRLTVV.

J is TRBJ2-7 and V is TRBV18; a weak D match, TRBD1 (6 bases). V lost 2 bases, J lost 2 bases, and 10 bases lay in between. The CDR3 covers 14 residues. The germline V gene encodes CDR1 KGHSH and CDR2 LQKENI. CDR3 in amino acids: CASSPSTGPYEQYF. Written as DNA, the CDR3 is TGTGCCAGCTCACCATCGACAGGTCCCTACGAGCAGTACTTC.

The rearrangement links TRBV6-1 to TRBJ1-2; D is undetermined. In germline, CDR1 is MNHNS, CDR2 SASEGT. The germline V and J ends were trimmed by 5 bases and 1 base, with 5 bases remaining between them. This CDR3 region has 12 residues. In DNA form, the CDR3 reads TGTGCCAGCAGTTCCAGTAACTATGGCTACACCTTC. Translation: CASSSSNYGYTF.

This chain connects TRBV18 to TRBJ1-3; 8 bases are a match to TRBD1. Germline V CDR1 and CDR2: KGHSH, LQKENI. V lost 1 base and J lost 2; bases outside the gene matches: 4. This CDR3 is 16 amino acids long. As DNA, the CDR3 is TGTGCCAGCTCACCACAACCGACAGGGGCTGGAAACACCATATATTTT. It is translated as CASSPQPTGAGNTIYF.

This clone was found a few times. V and J are TRBV30 and TRBJ1-5; D is possibly TRBD1 (5 bases). The V gene's germline CDR1 is GTSNPN and CDR2 SVGIG (reference sequence). CDR3 length equals 13 residues. V was cut by 4 bases and J by 4 bases, with 11 bases left in between. The chain's CDR3 is CAWNLGGNQPQHF. In nucleotides, the CDR3 is TGTGCCTGGAATCTCGGGGGGAATCAGCCCCAGCATTTT.

The CDR3 here is CASSLRMVNEKLFF. The CDR3, as DNA: TGTGCCAGCAGCTTAAGGATGGTTAATGAAAAACTGTTTTTT. The genes are TRBV7-3 and TRBJ1-4, with D hard to call. Germline assignment: CDR1 SGHTA and CDR2 FQGTGA. The CDR3 is 14 residues long. Trimming shortened V by 1 base and J by 4 bases, and 7 bases separated the two germline ends.

The chain recombines TRBV7-6 with TRBJ2-2; D remains unclear. The CDR3 has 15 amino acids. CDR1 is SGHVS, CDR2 FNYEAQ, per germline. Trimming took 5 bases from V and 0 from J, leaving 10 bases between them. CDR3 region: CASSQRLANTGELFF. CDR3 DNA sequence: TGTGCCAGCAGCCAACGGCTAGCGAACACCGGGGAGCTGTTTTTT.

The gene calls are TRBV11-3 and TRBJ2-7, with D maybe TRBD1 (5 bases). The CDR3 sequence is 15 residues long. V shed 5 bases and J shed 6 bases, with 20 bases lying between them. Germline CDR1 is SGHNT and CDR2 is YENEEA. This chain's CDR3 is CASSPEQGGVPEQYF. CDR3 DNA: TGTGCCAGCAGCCCAGAGCAGGGCGGAGTCCCCGAGCAGTACTTC.

The chain combines TRBV19 with TRBJ1-2; D ambiguous. This CDR3 region has 15 residues. Germline CDR1 and CDR2: LNHDA and SQIVND (reference sequence). The V and J ends lost 1 base and 0 bases respectively, with 9 bases between them. The CDR3 loop is CASSIAGTPNYGYTF. In nucleotides, the CDR3 is TGTGCCAGTAGTATAGCAGGAACCCCTAACTATGGCTACACCTTC.

The DNA of the CDR3 is TGTGCCAGTAGTATGATGCACTTTAGCAATCAGCCCCAGCATTTT. Encoded protein: CASSMMHFSNQPQHF. The J gene is TRBJ1-5, the V gene TRBV19; D call uncertain. The CDR3 totals 15 residues. The germline gives CDR1 LNHDA, CDR2 SQIVND (reference sequence). V was cut by 3 bases and J by 0 bases, with 9 bases left in between.

This clone occurred a few times. The chain recombines TRBV19 with TRBJ2-7; 9 nucleotides align to TRBD1. CDR1 and CDR2 (germline): LNHDA, SQIVND (reference sequence). The CDR3 extends over 15 amino acids. V shed 3 bases, J shed 6 bases, and the junction held 9 bases outside the gene matches. The CDR3 coding sequence is TGTGCCAGTAGTATGAGCGGGACAGGGACCGTCGAGCAGTACTTC. Its protein product is CASSMSGTGTVEQYF.

CDR3 amino acids: CASSLTGYGDTQYF. CDR3 nucleotides: TGTGCCAGCAGCTTAACAGGGTACGGAGATACGCAGTATTTT. The V call is TRBV7-2, the J call TRBJ2-3; tentatively, D is TRBD1 (6 bases). Germline CDR1 reads SGHTA; CDR2 reads FQGNSA. The CDR3 is 14 amino acids. Trimming left V 2 bases short and J 5 bases short, with 11 bases between.

Comment on this clone: Other nucleotide sequences from this sample produce the same CDR3. J is TRBJ1-1 and V is TRBV3-1 (or the pseudogene TRBV3-2); the D gene is possibly TRBD1 (6 bases). Trimming left V 3 bases short and J 5 bases short, with 10 bases between. The germline CDR1 and CDR2 sequences are LGHDT and YNNKEL (reference sequence). CDR3 length: 13 amino acids. The CDR3 DNA sequence: TGTGCCAGCAGCCACGGGGGCGGAACTGAAGCTTTCTTT. Protein sequence: CASSHGGGTEAFF.

The J gene is TRBJ2-7, the V gene TRBV5-1; perhaps TRBD2 as D (6 bases). V was clipped by 0 bases and J by 2 bases, with 9 bases between them. This CDR3 spans 14 amino acids. Germline V lookup: CDR1 SGHRS, CDR2 YFSETQ. The CDR3 sequence: CASSLGDSPYEQYF. The CDR3 DNA reads as TGCGCCAGCAGCTTGGGGGACTCCCCCTACGAGCAGTACTTC.

V and J are TRBV7-9 and TRBJ2-1; TRBD1 is a possible D gene (5 bases). This CDR3 is built from 14 residues. Germline-derived CDR1 and CDR2 are SEHNR and FQNEAQ (reference sequence). Trimming pared 4 bases from V and 4 bases from J, leaving 11 bases between. Here the CDR3 reads CASSSDTKYNEQFF. The CDR3 coding sequence is TGTGCCAGCAGCTCGGACACGAAATACAATGAGCAGTTCTTC.

The gene calls are TRBV5-6 and TRBJ1-4, with TRBD1 matching over 12 bases. Germline V gene data show CDR1 as SGHDT and CDR2 as YYEEEE. The CDR3 spans 17 residues. V lost 4 bases, J lost 3 bases, and 7 bases stayed unmatched. DNA for the CDR3: TGTGCCAGCAGCGCACCGGGACAGGGGGCATCTAATGAAAAACTGTTTTTT. Translated: CASSAPGQGASNEKLFF.

The V gene is TRBV24-1, the J gene TRBJ1-1; a weak D match, TRBD1 (5 bases). The length of the CDR3 is 13 residues. Per the germline V gene, CDR1 is KGHDR and CDR2 is SFDVKD. Trimming took 10 bases from V and 0 from J, leaving 11 bases between them. CDR3 in amino acids: CATRDGLNTEAFF. The CDR3 DNA follows: TGTGCCACTCGGGACGGACTGAACACTGAAGCTTTCTTT.

This chain links TRBV10-3 with TRBJ2-5, with 8 bases fitting TRBD2. The CDR3 is made up of 14 amino acids. Per the germline V gene, CDR1 is ENHRY and CDR2 is SYGVKD. With 5 bases clipped from V and 2 bases from J, the junction kept 4 bases outside the gene matches. CDR3 in DNA: TGTGCCATCAGTTTCGGGGGGGGGCAAGAGACCCAGTACTTC. It translates to CAISFGGGQETQYF.

V usage is TRBV10-2 and J usage is TRBJ1-6; D remains ambiguous. Trimming shortened V by 3 bases and J by 4 bases, and 4 bases separated the two germline ends. In germline, CDR1 is WSHSY, CDR2 SAAADI. CDR3 length: 13 amino acids. CDR3 nucleotides: TGCGCCAGCAGTGACGAATATAATTCACCCCTCCACTTT. This gives the protein CASSDEYNSPLHF.

This sequence joins TRBV5-4 and TRBJ2-1, with 11 bases that match TRBD2. The germline gives CDR1 SGHNT, CDR2 YYREEE (reference sequence). V was clipped by 5 bases and J by 6 bases; unmatched bases: 4. This CDR3 spans 14 amino acids. CDR3: CASRLAGGFNEQFF. CDR3 nucleotides: TGTGCCAGCAGGCTAGCGGGAGGCTTCAATGAGCAGTTCTTC.

The chain is built from TRBV15 and TRBJ2-3, with D possibly being TRBD2 (6 bases). This CDR3 spans 12 amino acids. Germline V gives CDR1 LNHNV, CDR2 YYDKDF (reference sequence). V lost 1 base to trimming and J lost 10 bases, with 9 bases between them. CDR3 protein: CATSRVGEAQYF. The CDR3 DNA reads TGTGCCACCAGCAGAGTCGGGGAGGCGCAGTATTTT.

The gene calls are TRBV7-6 and TRBJ2-7; D tentatively fits TRBD1 or TRBD2 (5 bases each). The CDR3 spans 15 residues. In germline, CDR1 is SGHVS, CDR2 FNYEAQ. Trimming stripped 5 bases from V and 7 bases from J, with 21 bases between. CDR3 protein: CASSPRGPDIREQYF. The CDR3 DNA reads as TGTGCCAGCAGCCCAAGAGGGCCGGACATACGGGAGCAGTACTTC.

A word on this clone: The sample has other DNA sequences that encode this CDR3 too. The chain is built from TRBV5-1 and TRBJ2-1, with 13 bases lining up with TRBD2. The CDR3 has 14 amino acids. Germline V lookup: CDR1 SGHRS, CDR2 YFSETQ. V was clipped by 5 bases and J by 10 bases; unmatched bases: 6. CDR3 in DNA: TGCGCCAGCAGTCGGACTAGCGGGAGAGGAGAGCAGTTCTTC. It codes for CASSRTSGRGEQFF.

The chain is built from TRBV6-5 and TRBJ2-7, with a tentative D call TRBD2 (5 bases). Germline V lookup: CDR1 MNHEY, CDR2 SVGAGI. This CDR3 is 14 amino acids long. With 9 bases removed from V and 4 bases from J, the gap between germline ends came to 19 bases. As DNA, the CDR3 is TGTGCCAGTCTCGCCGAAGCGGATGGATACGAGCAGTACTTC. Translating it yields CASLAEADGYEQYF.

The chain uses TRBV19 and TRBJ1-2; 7 positions match TRBD1. Germline assignment: CDR1 LNHDA and CDR2 SQIVND (reference sequence). Losses at the gene ends were 3 bases for V and 10 bases for J; bases not matched to a gene: 11. The CDR3 runs 14 residues. The CDR3 sequence is CASSIGGQSRDYTF. For the CDR3, the DNA is TGTGCCAGTAGTATTGGGGGACAGTCTCGAGACTACACCTTC.

The chain combines TRBV5-1 with TRBJ2-7, with a tentative D call TRBD1 (5 bases). This CDR3 region has 13 residues. The germline CDR1 and CDR2 sequences are SGHRS and YFSETQ. Trimming took 2 bases from V and 5 from J, leaving 11 bases between them. CDR3 sequence reads: CASSFPGSHEQYF. In DNA form, the CDR3 reads TGCGCCAGCAGCTTTCCAGGGTCCCACGAGCAGTACTTC.